The 2 T cell receptor beta chains in this list originate from one sample, sequenced in a study of blood T cell repertoires in COVID-19. This table comes from immunoSEQ multiplex PCR, and its TCRdb copy is limited to in-frame clones, with some not included. The sample includes about 25,000 clones, roughly 80% of them seen just once. The sequencing sample was made of peripheral blood. The receptor source for this set is a man older than 75 with active or convalescent COVID-19.

CDR3 DNA: TGTGCCACCCAAAGCGGGGGAGGGTCTGAAGCTTTCTTT. This encodes CATQSGGGSEAFF. The chain carries TRBV10-3 and TRBJ1-1; the D gene is possibly TRBD1 (5 bases). CDR1 is ENHRY and CDR2 is SYGVKD in the germline V gene. Trimming removed 10 bases at V and 6 bases at J, with 18 bases between. This CDR3 has 13 amino acids.

V and J are TRBV2 and TRBJ2-2, with D hard to call. CDR3 length: 16 amino acids. CDR1 is SNHLY, CDR2 FYNNEI, per germline. With 8 bases removed from V and 0 bases from J, the gap between germline ends came to 16 bases. CDR3 nucleotides: TGTGCCAGCTCCCAGGCACAGCTATCGAACACCGGGGAGCTGTTTTTT. It translates to CASSQAQLSNTGELFF.